The 10 T cell receptor beta chains below come from one sample, sequenced in a study of T cells after somatic rescue of genetic block. TCRdb keeps only in-frame clones here, not all; method: immunoSEQ multiplex PCR. Of 110,000 or so clones listed, around 90% are singletons. Sequenced material: peripheral blood mononuclear cells (PBMCs). The receptor source for this set is a woman between 18 and 29 years old.

The chain couples TRBV6-6 to TRBJ2-7, with TRBD1 identical over 8 bases. Germline lookup yields CDR1 MNHNY and CDR2 SVGAGI (reference sequence). The CDR3 consists of 15 residues. The ends lost 0 bases at V and 2 bases at J; junction bases unmatched: 3. The CDR3 nucleotides read TGTGCCAGCAGTTACTCGAGACAGGGGACCTACGAGCAGTACTTC. Amino acids: CASSYSRQGTYEQYF.

This sequence joins TRBV9 and TRBJ2-3; possible D gene TRBD2, 6 bases. The germline V and J ends were trimmed by 3 bases and 4 bases, with 33 bases remaining between them. Germline-derived CDR1 and CDR2 are SGDLS and YYNGEE. This CDR3 spans 21 amino acids. CDR3 protein: CASSGYSIRGLATEGPDTQYF. For the CDR3, the DNA is TGTGCCAGCAGCGGATACTCGATTCGGGGTCTAGCGACCGAGGGCCCAGATACGCAGTATTTT. Full variable domain (outside the CDR3, taken from reference TRBV9 and TRBJ2-3): DSGVTQTPKHLITATGQRVTLRCSPRSGDLSVYWYQQSLDQGLQFLIQYYNGEERAKGNILERFSAQQFPDLHSELNLSSLELGDSALYFCASSGYSIRGLATEGPDTQYFGPGTRLTVL.

The V and J genes are TRBV7-2 and TRBJ1-3, with unresolved D. V dropped 5 bases and J dropped 6 bases, with 17 bases sitting between them. Germline V gene lookup returns CDR1 SGHTA and CDR2 FQGNSA. The CDR3 runs to 15 residues. This CDR3 reads CASSPRGGIVNTIYF. CDR3 bases: TGTGCCAGCAGCCCTCGGGGAGGGATAGTAAACACCATATATTTT.

This clone has a handful of counts. This sequence joins TRBV2 and TRBJ1-2; D possibly corresponds to TRBD1 (6 bases). CDR1 SNHLY and CDR2 FYNNEI come from the germline V gene. V was trimmed by 3 bases and J by 3 bases, leaving 14 bases between them. This CDR3 is built from 15 residues. The CDR3 sequence: CASSDRKQGHYGYTF. DNA of the CDR3: TGTGCCAGCAGTGACAGGAAACAGGGACACTATGGCTACACCTTC. Full variable domain (outside the CDR3, taken from reference TRBV2 and TRBJ1-2): EPEVTQTPSHQVTQMGQEVILRCVPISNHLYFYWYRQILGQKVEFLVSFYNNEISEKSEIFDDQFSVERPDGSNFTLKIRSTKLEDSAMYFCASSDRKQGHYGYTFGSGTRLTVV.

The chain couples TRBV7-8 to TRBJ2-3, with TRBD1 matching 9 bases. Germline V gene sequence: CDR1 SGHVS, CDR2 FQNEAQ. J gave up 4 bases and V 0 bases, and 11 bases lay outside the gene matches. CDR3 length: 18 amino acids. The CDR3 DNA sequence: TGTGCCAGCAGCTTAGCCCAATTTATACAGGGGGCTTCAGATACGCAGTATTTT. Protein product: CASSLAQFIQGASDTQYF.

This chain uses TRBV7-2 with TRBJ2-5; 9 bases agree with TRBD1. After removal of 5 bases from V and 4 bases from J, the junction contained 8 bases not matched to a gene. The CDR3 runs to 15 residues. The germline gives CDR1 SGHTA, CDR2 FQGNSA. The CDR3, as DNA: TGTGCCAGCAGCCCGAGGACAGGGGTCGGAGAGACCCAGTACTTC. This encodes CASSPRTGVGETQYF. The full variable domain, rest sourced from reference TRBV7-2 and TRBJ2-5, is GAGVSQSPSNKVTEKGKDVELRCDPISGHTALYWYRQSLGQGLEFLIYFQGNSAPDKSGLPSDRFSAERTGGSVSTLTIQRTQQEDSAVYLCASSPRTGVGETQYFGPGTRLLVL.

This chain connects TRBV5-4 to TRBJ1-5; no clear D. Looked up from germline, CDR1 is SGHNT and CDR2 is YYREEE (reference sequence). This CDR3 has 14 residues. The V end was cut by 7 bases, the J end by 1 base, with 12 bases between. CDR3 sequence reads: CASEVKGSNQPQHF. The CDR3 DNA is TGTGCCAGCGAAGTTAAGGGAAGCAATCAGCCCCAGCATTTT.

The V call is TRBV27, the J call TRBJ2-7; D may be TRBD1 (6 bases). With 5 bases removed from V and 0 bases from J, the gap between germline ends came to 11 bases. There are 14 residues in the CDR3. Germline CDR1 is MNHEY and CDR2 is SMNVEV (reference sequence). The CDR3 nucleotides read TGTGCCAGCAGTCCTCGGGACAACTCCTACGAGCAGTACTTC. Amino acid sequence: CASSPRDNSYEQYF.

The chain couples TRBV7-2 to TRBJ1-1; perhaps TRBD1 as D (6 bases). Germline lookup yields CDR1 SGHTA and CDR2 FQGNSA. V lost 4 bases to trimming and J lost 8 bases, with 17 bases between them. CDR3 length equals 14 residues. The CDR3 DNA follows: TGTGCCAGCAGCTCGGAAGCCCCCAGGGGAGAAGCTTTCTTT. Its protein is CASSSEAPRGEAFF. Variable domain in full (rest from reference TRBV7-2 and TRBJ1-1): GAGVSQSPSNKVTEKGKDVELRCDPISGHTALYWYRQSLGQGLEFLIYFQGNSAPDKSGLPSDRFSAERTGGSVSTLTIQRTQQEDSAVYLCASSSEAPRGEAFFGQGTRLTVV.

The rearrangement uses TRBV11-3 and TRBJ1-4; D ambiguous. The germline CDR1 and CDR2 sequences are SGHNT and YENEEA. The CDR3 runs 13 residues. Trimming removed 4 bases at V and 4 bases at J, with 7 bases between. CDR3 DNA sequence: TGTGCCAGCAGCTCCAACGTTAATGAAAAACTGTTTTTT. Its translation is CASSSNVNEKLFF.